This TCR beta chain originates from a study of T-cell reconstitution after alpha-beta-depleted transplantation in children. Study-level results: Counts and diversity of T cells one year after transplant came mostly from newly produced T cells. Some patients' high day-60 TCRbeta diversity was traced to surviving recipient T cells and thymic progenitors. Roughly two months post-transplant, alpha-beta T cells reportedly originated from several hundred graft clones that had expanded.

This clonotype was seen only a few times. Its antigen is as yet unknown. V lost 2 bases, J lost 6 bases, and 17 bases lay in between. The CDR3 is made up of 15 amino acids. For TCRbeta, the library was prepared with unique molecular identifiers. A single record per CDR3 protein comes from TCRdb applying MiXCR to the PCR reads. The table includes roughly 350,000 distinct CDR3 sequences, about 16% detected once. Sequenced here: PBMCs, mostly from graft donor cells, sampled 360 days after TCRalphabeta/CD19-depleted stem cell transplant. The source is a male patient between 2 and 9 years old who had a stem cell transplant for acute lymphoblastic leukemia, so the T cells may come from the graft donor. This chain links TRBV12-3 or TRBV12-4 with TRBJ2-7; TRBD2 might be the D (5 bases). The CDR3 protein is CASSLLTNFVGEQYF. The CDR3 nucleotides read TGTGCCAGCAGTTTACTGACTAACTTTGTTGGCGAGCAGTACTTC.